The clone carrying this T cell receptor beta chain is a singleton in its sample. What it binds is not known. This sample is part of a study of graft-versus-host responses after intestinal transplantation. Study at large: Grafts were multivisceral, liver-intestinal, or isolated intestinal. Each recipient received anti-thymocyte globulin induction, then tacrolimus and steroids for around three years.

Findings of the study overall: In recipient marrow, GvH clones were found, and some appeared first in ileum or blood. Declining HvG levels early post-transplant were linked to peak circulating GvH clone levels.

Trimming shortened V by 5 bases and J by 11 bases, and 9 bases separated the two germline ends. Per the germline V gene, CDR1 is SEHNR and CDR2 is FQNEAQ (reference sequence). There are 10 residues in the CDR3. Data came from immunoSEQ multiplex PCR; TCRdb stores just in-frame clones and leaves some out. The table has about 14,000 clones, roughly three fifths seen once. The starting material, graft tissue, was processed to release intraepithelial and lamina propria lymphocytes. The sample in question was ileum tissue, obtained 524 days after transplant. The genes are TRBV7-9 and TRBJ1-1; D gene unclear. The sequence was obtained from a human patient who received an intestinal transplant, so some T cells may come from the graft donor. The CDR3 bases are TGTGCCAGCAGCCGGGAAAAGGCTTTCTTT. It specifies CASSREKAFF.